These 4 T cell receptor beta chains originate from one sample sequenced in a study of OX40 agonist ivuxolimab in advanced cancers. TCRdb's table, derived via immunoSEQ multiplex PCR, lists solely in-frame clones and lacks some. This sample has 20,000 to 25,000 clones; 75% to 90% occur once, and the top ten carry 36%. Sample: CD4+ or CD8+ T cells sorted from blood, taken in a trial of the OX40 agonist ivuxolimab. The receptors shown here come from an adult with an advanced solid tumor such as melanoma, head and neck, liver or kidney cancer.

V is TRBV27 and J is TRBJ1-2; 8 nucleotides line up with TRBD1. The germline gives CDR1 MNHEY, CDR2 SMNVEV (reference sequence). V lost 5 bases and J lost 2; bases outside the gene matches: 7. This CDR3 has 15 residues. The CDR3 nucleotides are TGTGCCAGCAGTCCAGGCAGGGGGCTAAACTATGGCTACACCTTC. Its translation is CASSPGRGLNYGYTF.

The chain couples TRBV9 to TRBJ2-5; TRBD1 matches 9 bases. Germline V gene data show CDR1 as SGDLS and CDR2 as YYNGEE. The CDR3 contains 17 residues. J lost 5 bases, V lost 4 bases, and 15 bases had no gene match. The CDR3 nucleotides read TGTGCCAGCAGCCTCCTGGAATACAGGGGGCGCCGGGAGACCCAGTACTTC. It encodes CASSLLEYRGRRETQYF.

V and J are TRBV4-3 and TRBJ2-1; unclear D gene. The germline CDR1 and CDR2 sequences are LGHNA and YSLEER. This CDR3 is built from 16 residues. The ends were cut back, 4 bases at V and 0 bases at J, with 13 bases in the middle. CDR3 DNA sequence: TGCGCCAGCAGCCCGAAGGGTGGAAGCTCCTACAATGAGCAGTTCTTC. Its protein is CASSPKGGSSYNEQFF.

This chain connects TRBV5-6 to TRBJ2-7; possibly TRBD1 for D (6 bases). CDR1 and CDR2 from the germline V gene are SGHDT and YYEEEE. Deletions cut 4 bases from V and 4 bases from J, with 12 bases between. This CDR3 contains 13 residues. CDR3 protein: CASSPGTLYEQYF. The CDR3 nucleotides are TGTGCCAGCAGCCCCGGGACATTGTACGAGCAGTACTTC.